These 27 T cell receptor beta chains were all obtained from the same sample, sequenced in a study of neurological immune-mediated disorders. One entry per CDR3 protein, called by TCRdb with MiXCR from the 5' RACE reads. The top ten hold roughly 3.7% of the sample, which has about 38,000 distinct CDR3 sequences, 11% seen once. The time point was: technical triplicate 1. Sequencing was performed on PBMCs. These receptor sequences come from a man aged 55 to 70 with HTLV-1-associated myelopathy (HAM/TSP).

This clonotype was observed many times. The chain recombines TRBV6-6 with TRBJ2-4, with TRBD2 matching 9 bases. The V gene's germline CDR1 is MNHNY and CDR2 SVGAGI (reference sequence). The CDR3 has 15 amino acids. V lost 5 bases and J lost 8; bases outside the gene matches: 10. In DNA, the CDR3 is TGTGCCAGCAGTCCAGGGACTAGCCGCGGGGACATTCAGTACTTC. Its translation: CASSPGTSRGDIQYF.

This clonotype was observed at least ten times. This chain connects TRBV20-1 to TRBJ2-3, with D possibly being TRBD2 (7 bases). Trimming shortened V by 6 bases and J by 0 bases, and 16 bases separated the two germline ends. This CDR3 is built from 15 residues. The germline V gene encodes CDR1 DFQATT and CDR2 SNEGSKA (reference sequence). Here the CDR3 reads CSAHSGGASTDTQYF. CDR3 bases: TGCAGTGCCCACTCTGGGGGGGCTAGCACAGATACGCAGTATTTT.

Note on this clonotype: A read error is possible here, since a much larger clone lies one base away. J is TRBJ2-4 and V is TRBV20-1; 10 bases match TRBD2. J gave up 2 bases and V 5 bases, and 12 bases lay outside the gene matches. CDR1 is DFQATT and CDR2 is SNEGSKA in the germline V gene (reference sequence). The CDR3 runs 17 residues. In nucleotides, the CDR3 is TGCAGTGCTTCCATTCCTACTAGCGGGATATCCAAAAACATTCAGTACTTC. This sequence encodes CSASIPTSGISKNIQYF.

This clonotype was detected many times. This chain connects TRBV7-6 to TRBJ2-3, with 10 bases lining up with TRBD1. Trimming removed 5 bases from V and 1 base from J; junction bases left unmatched: 6. Germline-derived CDR1 and CDR2 are SGHVS and FNYEAQ. CDR3 length: 16 residues. The CDR3 DNA reads TGTGCCAGCAGCCCGGACAGGGGGAGTCGCACAGATACGCAGTATTTT. This gives the protein CASSPDRGSRTDTQYF.

This clonotype came up many times. The rearrangement links TRBV25-1 to TRBJ2-1; D remains unclear. The CDR3 covers 11 residues. The germline V and J ends were trimmed by 11 bases and 10 bases, with 15 bases remaining between them. Germline CDR1 MGHDK, CDR2 SYGVNS. DNA for the CDR3: TGTGCCTGCGCTGAATTGGGCGAGCAGTTCTTC. Amino acids: CACAELGEQFF.

This clonotype was seen many times. The chain joins TRBV30 to TRBJ2-7; no clear D. The CDR3 runs 12 residues. The V and J ends lost 1 base and 3 bases respectively, with 7 bases between them. The germline gives CDR1 GTSNPN, CDR2 SVGIG (reference sequence). CDR3 sequence reads: CAWSAGVYEQYF. The CDR3 DNA reads as TGTGCCTGGAGTGCCGGAGTCTACGAGCAGTACTTC.

The sample holds many counts of this clonotype. The chain employs TRBV19 and TRBJ2-5; no clear D. Germline values: CDR1 LNHDA, CDR2 SQIVND (reference sequence). V was pared by 5 bases and J by 5 bases, with 6 bases between. The CDR3 is made up of 11 amino acids. The CDR3 DNA follows: TGTGCCAGTAGTGACCGGGAGACCCAGTACTTC. This translates into CASSDRETQYF. Based on the CDR3 plus reference TRBV19 and TRBJ2-5, the full variable domain is DGGITQSPKYLFRKEGQNVTLSCEQNLNHDAMYWYRQDPGQGLRLIYYSQIVNDFQKGDIAEGYSVSREKKESFPLTVTSAQKNPTAFYLCASSDRETQYFGPGTRLLVL.

There are many counts of this clonotype. The chain carries TRBV7-2 and TRBJ2-7; TRBD2 matches at 8 bases. Trimming removed 8 bases from V and 4 bases from J; junction bases left unmatched: 13. Germline CDR1 is SGHTA and CDR2 is FQGNSA. CDR3 size: 15 residues. CDR3 DNA sequence: TGTGCCAGCTTTGCCCCGGGCCTAGCGGGTTACGAGCAGTACTTC. Amino acid sequence: CASFAPGLAGYEQYF.

In this sample, this clonotype turned up many times. The chain links TRBV3-1 to TRBJ2-5, with 7 positions matching TRBD1. CDR3 length: 17 amino acids. Germline lookup yields CDR1 LGHDT and CDR2 YNNKEL (reference sequence). V lost 7 bases, J lost 6 bases, and 20 bases stayed unmatched. The CDR3 loop is CASKGASGYRTRQTQYF. CDR3 nucleotide sequence: TGTGCCAGCAAGGGGGCCTCGGGTTATAGGACCCGTCAGACCCAGTACTTC.

This clonotype was recorded many times. The rearrangement joins TRBV4-1 to TRBJ1-1; D not certain. CDR1 and CDR2 from the germline V gene are MGHRA and YSYEKL. The V gene lost 4 bases and the J gene lost 1 base, with 16 bases spanning the gap. This CDR3 is 16 amino acids long. The CDR3, as DNA: TGCGCCAGCAGCCCGATAGGGCTACAAAAGAACACTGAAGCTTTCTTT. As protein: CASSPIGLQKNTEAFF.

As concerns this clonotype: This is likely a read error, given that the CDR3 carries no conserved phenylalanine or tryptophan at its end. The DNA is left out, because the CDR3 cannot be placed on it with certainty; the CDR3 is given as TCRdb lists it. The J gene is TRBJ2-1, the V gene TRBV28; the table names TRBD2, a call not compared with the DNA. The CDR3 adds up to 14 amino acids, both ends counted. CDR1 MDHEN and CDR2 SYDVKM come from the germline V gene. The CDR3 loop reads CASRPLARDNEQIL.

This clonotype was recorded at least ten times. This chain connects TRBV6-6 to TRBJ2-5; D may match TRBD1 or TRBD2 (5 bases each). Germline V gene data show CDR1 as MNHNY and CDR2 as SVGAGI (reference sequence). This CDR3 has 15 amino acids. The V gene lost 6 bases and the J gene lost 2 bases, with 16 bases spanning the gap. The CDR3 nucleotides are TGTGCCAGCAGATCTCCGGGACGTATTCAAGAGACCCAGTACTTC. This encodes CASRSPGRIQETQYF.

This clonotype occurred many times. The chain carries TRBV11-2 and TRBJ2-7; the match to TRBD1 covers 7 bases. The V and J ends lost 5 bases and 4 bases, in that order; junction bases with no gene match: 17. The length of the CDR3 is 17 residues. Germline V gene lookup returns CDR1 SGHAT and CDR2 FQNNGV. The CDR3 sequence: CASSPRMRGGFGYEQYF. CDR3 DNA sequence: TGTGCCAGCAGCCCCCGAATGCGAGGGGGCTTCGGGTACGAGCAGTACTTC.

This clonotype was counted at least ten times. The V and J genes are TRBV16 and TRBJ1-6; 9 bases agree with TRBD1. Germline trimming cut 7 bases from V and 7 bases from J; bases unmatched to any gene: 5. The length of the CDR3 is 14 residues. CDR1 and CDR2 (germline): KGHSY, FQNENV. The CDR3, as DNA: TGTGCCAGCAACCTAGGGACAGGGAATTCACCCCTCCACTTT. It specifies CASNLGTGNSPLHF.

This clonotype was observed many times. V usage is TRBV20-1 and J usage is TRBJ1-6; 11 bases match TRBD1. The CDR3 spans 17 residues. Looked up from germline, CDR1 is DFQATT and CDR2 is SNEGSKA (reference sequence). Trimming cost V 4 bases and J 0 bases; bases outside gene matches: 5. The CDR3 sequence: CSATPGQGGSYNSPLHF. DNA of the CDR3: TGCAGTGCTACTCCGGGACAGGGGGGCTCCTATAATTCACCCCTCCACTTT.

The sample holds many counts of this clonotype. The chain employs TRBV5-5 and TRBJ1-3; D not certain. Trimming shortened V by 1 base and J by 0 bases, and 5 bases separated the two germline ends. Germline V gene sequence: CDR1 SGHKS, CDR2 YYEKEE (reference sequence). The length of the CDR3 is 14 residues. DNA for the CDR3: TGTGCCAGCAGCTTGTGGAACTCTGGAAACACCATATATTTT. Protein sequence: CASSLWNSGNTIYF.

This clonotype showed up many times. The J gene is TRBJ1-2, the V gene TRBV24-1; D is unresolved. The CDR3 contains 11 residues. The germline gives CDR1 KGHDR, CDR2 SFDVKD. The V end was cut by 2 bases, the J end by 13 bases, with 10 bases between. CDR3 bases: TGTGCCACCAGTGATTCCCCGGGTGTCACCTTC. The encoded protein is CATSDSPGVTF.

Many counts were recorded for this clonotype. The chain joins TRBV6-2 or TRBV6-3 to TRBJ1-1; tentatively, D is TRBD1 (5 bases). The CDR3 sequence is 13 residues long. CDR1 is MNHEY, CDR2 SVGEGT, per germline. The ends were cut back, 5 bases at V and 4 bases at J, with 11 bases in the middle. The CDR3 DNA is TGTGCCAGCAGTCAACGGACATTCACTGAAGCTTTCTTT. This codes for CASSQRTFTEAFF.

This clonotype appeared many times. A junction boundary mismatches the germline segment, possibly from a read error. The chain employs TRBV14 and TRBJ1-4, with 8 bases that match TRBD1. Germline V gives CDR1 SGHDN, CDR2 FVKESK. The CDR3 contains 15 residues. The CDR3 protein is CVSSQGARNNEKLFF. The CDR3 DNA is TGTGTCAGCAGCCAGGGGGCCAGAAATAATGAAAAACTGTTTTTT.

This clonotype was seen many times. The chain couples TRBV4-3 to TRBJ2-6; TRBD2 matches 8 bases. The CDR3 contains 18 residues. J gave up 0 bases and V 1 base, and 5 bases lay outside the gene matches. CDR1 is LGHNA, CDR2 YSLEER, per germline. The DNA of the CDR3 is TGCGCCAGCAGCCAAGCCACGGGAGGGGTCTCTGGGGCCAACGTCCTGACTTTC. Its protein product is CASSQATGGVSGANVLTF.

This clonotype was seen at least ten times. This chain connects TRBV12-3 or TRBV12-4 to TRBJ2-1; possible D gene TRBD2, 6 bases. The CDR3 is made up of 21 amino acids. V was trimmed by 2 bases and J by 5 bases, leaving 31 bases between them. The CDR3 nucleotides are TGTGCCAGCAGTTTACTTAGAGGGAGGACTGGGCGGGAATTTAAAAACAATGAGCAGTTCTTC. Protein sequence: CASSLLRGRTGREFKNNEQFF.

Ten or more counts support this clonotype. The chain uses TRBV5-1 and TRBJ2-1; 12 bases align to TRBD2. J was trimmed by 3 bases and V by 3 bases; bases with no gene match: 1. The V gene's germline CDR1 is SGHRS and CDR2 YFSETQ. The CDR3 extends over 15 amino acids. The CDR3 loop reads CASSWTSGNYNEQFF. CDR3 bases: TGCGCCAGCAGCTGGACTAGCGGGAACTACAATGAGCAGTTCTTC.

This clonotype was seen many times. The rearrangement joins TRBV3-1 to TRBJ1-1, with D unresolved. Trimming stripped 5 bases from V and 1 base from J, with 11 bases between. CDR1 is LGHDT and CDR2 is YNNKEL in the germline V gene (reference sequence). The CDR3 loop spans 14 amino acids. CDR3 loop: CASSLSFGNTEAFF. In nucleotides, the CDR3 is TGTGCCAGCAGCTTATCATTCGGGAACACTGAAGCTTTCTTT.

This clonotype appeared many times. The rearrangement uses TRBV12-3 or TRBV12-4 and TRBJ1-1; no clear D. Trimming removed 6 bases at V and 2 bases at J, with 16 bases between. The CDR3 is 15 residues long. The CDR3 nucleotides read TGTGCCAGCAGATCAAATCAAGGGTATAACACTGAAGCTTTCTTT. Amino acids: CASRSNQGYNTEAFF.

This clonotype appeared many times. The V gene is TRBV7-9, the J gene TRBJ2-1; tentative D call: TRBD2 (7 bases). This CDR3 has 15 amino acids. Deletions cut 1 base from V and 9 bases from J, with 16 bases between. In germline, CDR1 is SEHNR, CDR2 FQNEAQ (reference sequence). The CDR3 here is CASSLVGARELEQFF. As DNA, the CDR3 is TGTGCCAGCAGCTTAGTGGGGGCGCGGGAGCTTGAGCAGTTCTTC. The full variable domain, rest sourced from reference TRBV7-9 and TRBJ2-1, is DTGVSQNPRHKITKRGQNVTFRCDPISEHNRLYWYRQTLGQGPEFLTYFQNEAQLEKSRLLSDRFSAERPKGSFSTLEIQRTEQGDSAMYLCASSLVGARELEQFFGPGTRLTVL.

This clonotype was detected ten times or more. The chain carries TRBV20-1 and TRBJ2-1; 14 bases map to TRBD2. V shed 6 bases and J 9 bases; nucleotides not matched to a gene: 10. This CDR3 contains 15 residues. Germline V lookup: CDR1 DFQATT, CDR2 SNEGSKA (reference sequence). CDR3 nucleotide sequence: TGCAGTGCGGTGCGGACTAGCGGGAGGAATAGTGAGCAGTTCTTC. Protein product: CSAVRTSGRNSEQFF.

This clonotype was seen repeatedly, ten times or more. The V call is TRBV12-3 or TRBV12-4, the J call TRBJ2-1, with 14 bases identical to TRBD2. The CDR3 is made up of 15 amino acids. The ends lost 3 bases at V and 10 bases at J; junction bases unmatched: 5. Here the CDR3 reads CASSLGTSGSDEQFF. The CDR3 DNA sequence: TGTGCCAGCAGTTTGGGGACTAGCGGGAGCGACGAGCAGTTCTTC.